This record looks at one T cell receptor (beta chain) sequence and its context. No antigen is known for it. This sample stems from a study of cytomegalovirus exposure and HLA in healthy donors. Study-wide points: Some public TCRs appeared in many individuals, while most sequences were rare.

Some clones are missing from TCRdb's copy, which holds only in-frame ones; the method was immunoSEQ multiplex PCR. The data hold some 250,000 clones, with roughly 91% observed a single time. Trimming took off 6 bases at V and 10 bases at J, with 13 bases between the two ends. This CDR3 has 12 amino acids. Looked up from germline, CDR1 is LNHNV and CDR2 is YYDKDF (reference sequence). This receptor was obtained from a woman in her 30s in good health and CMV-seronegative. The J gene is TRBJ2-1, the V gene TRBV15; maybe TRBD1 (5 bases). Sample: PBMCs. This CDR3 reads CATSYRGSEQFF. DNA of the CDR3: TGTGCCACCAGTTATAGGGGTAGCGAGCAGTTCTTC.